This T cell receptor beta chain was captured in a study of neoadjuvant anti-PD-1 for oral cavity cancer. V was pared by 2 bases and J by 4 bases, with 14 bases between. The CDR3 consists of 15 residues. Germline CDR1 SGHTS, CDR2 YDEGEE. Study findings and constraints: Post-nivolumab, blood T cell clonality was significantly elevated in non-responders.

Regarding this clone: The antigen is undetermined.

Sequenced by immunoSEQ multiplex PCR; TCRdb stores in-frame clones only, minus some. This sample has 9,500 to 15,000 clones; 70% to 75% occur once, and the top ten carry more than 2.5%. This sample's time point: after neoadjuvant nivolumab, at surgical resection. The origin of this receptor is a person aged 40 to 85 with oral cavity squamous cell carcinoma. The rearrangement uses TRBV5-8 and TRBJ2-3, with D possibly matching TRBD2 (7 bases). Specimen: PBMCs, collected after nivolumab (anti-PD-1) treatment. The CDR3 DNA is TGTGCCAGCAGCTTAGGGGGAGGGCTCGCAGATACGCAGTATTTT. It translates to CASSLGGGLADTQYF.